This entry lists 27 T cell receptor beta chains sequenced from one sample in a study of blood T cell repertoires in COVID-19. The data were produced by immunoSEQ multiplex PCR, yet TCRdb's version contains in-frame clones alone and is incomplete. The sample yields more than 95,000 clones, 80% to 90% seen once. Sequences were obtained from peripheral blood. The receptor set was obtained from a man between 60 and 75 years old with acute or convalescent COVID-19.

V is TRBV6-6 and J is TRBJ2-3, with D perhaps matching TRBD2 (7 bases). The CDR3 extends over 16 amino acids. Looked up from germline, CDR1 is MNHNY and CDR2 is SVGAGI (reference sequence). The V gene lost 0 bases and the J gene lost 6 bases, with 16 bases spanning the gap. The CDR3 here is CASSYSGAGVADTQYF. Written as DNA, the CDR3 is TGTGCCAGCAGTTACTCGGGGGCGGGAGTTGCTGATACGCAGTATTTT.

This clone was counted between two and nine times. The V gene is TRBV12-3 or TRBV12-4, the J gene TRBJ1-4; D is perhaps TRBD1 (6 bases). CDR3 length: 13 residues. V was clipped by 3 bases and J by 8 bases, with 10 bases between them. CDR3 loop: CASSLGAWEKLFF. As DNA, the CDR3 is TGTGCCAGCAGTTTGGGGGCTTGGGAAAAACTGTTTTTT.

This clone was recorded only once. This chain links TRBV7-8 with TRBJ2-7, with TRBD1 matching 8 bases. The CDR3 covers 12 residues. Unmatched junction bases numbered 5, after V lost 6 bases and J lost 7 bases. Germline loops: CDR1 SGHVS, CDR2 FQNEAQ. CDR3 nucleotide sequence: TGTGCCAGCAGGCAGACAGGGGATGAGCAGTACTTC. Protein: CASRQTGDEQYF.

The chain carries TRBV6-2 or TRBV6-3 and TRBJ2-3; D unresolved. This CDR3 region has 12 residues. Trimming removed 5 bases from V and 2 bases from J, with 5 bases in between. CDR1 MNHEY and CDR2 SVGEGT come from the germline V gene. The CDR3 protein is CASSRYTDTQYF. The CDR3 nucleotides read TGTGCCAGCAGTCGGTACACAGATACGCAGTATTTT.

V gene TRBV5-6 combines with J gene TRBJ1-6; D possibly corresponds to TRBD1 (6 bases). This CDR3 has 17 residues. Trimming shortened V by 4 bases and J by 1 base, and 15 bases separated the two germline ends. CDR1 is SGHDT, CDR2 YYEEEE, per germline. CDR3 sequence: CASSATGQRSYNSPLHF. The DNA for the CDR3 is TGTGCCAGCAGCGCGACAGGACAGCGATCCTATAATTCACCCCTCCACTTT. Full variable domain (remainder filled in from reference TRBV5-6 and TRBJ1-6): DAGVTQSPTHLIKTRGQQVTLRCSPKSGHDTVSWYQQALGQGPQFIFQYYEEEERQRGNFPDRFSGHQFPNYSSELNVNALLLGDSALYLCASSATGQRSYNSPLHFGNGTRLTVT.

In nucleotides, the CDR3 is TGTGCCAGCAAGCGGGGGGGCCAAGAGACCCAGTACTTC. Amino acid sequence: CASKRGGQETQYF. This rearrangement joins TRBV6-5 to TRBJ2-5; TRBD2 matches at 10 bases. CDR1 is MNHEY and CDR2 is SVGAGI in the germline V gene. This CDR3 region has 13 residues. V lost 7 bases, J lost 1 base, and 0 bases stayed unmatched.

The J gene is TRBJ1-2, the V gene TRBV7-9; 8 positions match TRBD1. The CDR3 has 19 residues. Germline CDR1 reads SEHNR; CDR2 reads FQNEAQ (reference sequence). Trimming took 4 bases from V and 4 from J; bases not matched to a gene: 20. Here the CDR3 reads CASSSTPGGQGFFGYGYTF. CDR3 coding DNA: TGTGCCAGCAGCTCCACCCCAGGCGGACAGGGCTTCTTCGGCTATGGCTACACCTTC.

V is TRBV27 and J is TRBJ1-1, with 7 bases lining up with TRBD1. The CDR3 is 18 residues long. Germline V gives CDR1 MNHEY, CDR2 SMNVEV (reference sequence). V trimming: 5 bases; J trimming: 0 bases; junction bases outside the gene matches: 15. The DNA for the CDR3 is TGTGCCAGCAGTCGTGAGGTTGGGACAGAAAGTTTGAACACTGAAGCTTTCTTT. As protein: CASSREVGTESLNTEAFF.

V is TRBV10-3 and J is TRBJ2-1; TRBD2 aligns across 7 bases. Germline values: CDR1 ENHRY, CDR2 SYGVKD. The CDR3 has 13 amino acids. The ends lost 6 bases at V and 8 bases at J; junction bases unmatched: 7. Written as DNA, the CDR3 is TGTGCCATCAGAGGCGGGAGTTACGATGAGCAGTTCTTC. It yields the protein CAIRGGSYDEQFF.

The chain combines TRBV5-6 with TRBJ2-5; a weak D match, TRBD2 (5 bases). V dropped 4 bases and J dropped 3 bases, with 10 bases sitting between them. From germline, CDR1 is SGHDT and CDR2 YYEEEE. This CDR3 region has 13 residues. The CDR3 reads CASSRGLEETQYF. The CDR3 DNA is TGTGCCAGCAGCCGTGGACTGGAAGAGACCCAGTACTTC.

CDR3 nucleotide sequence: TGTGCCATCAGTGAGTTCATGAACACTGAAGCTTTCTTT. This sequence encodes CAISEFMNTEAFF. The chain joins TRBV10-3 to TRBJ1-1, with D unresolved. In germline, CDR1 is ENHRY, CDR2 SYGVKD. There are 13 residues in the CDR3. V was shortened by 1 base and J by 0 bases, with 3 bases between the two germline ends.

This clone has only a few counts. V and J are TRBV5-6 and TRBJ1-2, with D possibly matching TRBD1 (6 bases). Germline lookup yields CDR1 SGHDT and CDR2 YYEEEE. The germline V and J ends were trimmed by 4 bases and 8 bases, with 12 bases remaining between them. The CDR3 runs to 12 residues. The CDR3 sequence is CASSRDIGGYTF. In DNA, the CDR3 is TGTGCCAGCAGCCGGGACATCGGAGGCTACACCTTC.

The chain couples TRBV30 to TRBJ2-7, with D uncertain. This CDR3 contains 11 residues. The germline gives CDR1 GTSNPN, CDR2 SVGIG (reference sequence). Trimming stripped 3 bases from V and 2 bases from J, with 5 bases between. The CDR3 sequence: CAWRRAYEQYF. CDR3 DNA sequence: TGTGCCTGGAGACGGGCCTACGAGCAGTACTTC.

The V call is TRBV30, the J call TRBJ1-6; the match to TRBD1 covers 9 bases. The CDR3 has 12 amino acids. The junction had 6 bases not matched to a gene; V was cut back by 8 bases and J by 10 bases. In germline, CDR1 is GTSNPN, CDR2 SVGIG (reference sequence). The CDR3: CAGDRVVSPLHF. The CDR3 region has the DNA TGTGCCGGGGACAGGGTGGTGTCACCCCTCCACTTT.

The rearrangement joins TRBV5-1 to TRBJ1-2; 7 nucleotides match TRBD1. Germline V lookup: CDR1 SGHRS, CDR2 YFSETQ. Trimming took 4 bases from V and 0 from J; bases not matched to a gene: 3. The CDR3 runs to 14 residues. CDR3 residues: CASSGDSPNYGYTF. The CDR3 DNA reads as TGCGCCAGCAGCGGGGACAGTCCTAACTATGGCTACACCTTC.

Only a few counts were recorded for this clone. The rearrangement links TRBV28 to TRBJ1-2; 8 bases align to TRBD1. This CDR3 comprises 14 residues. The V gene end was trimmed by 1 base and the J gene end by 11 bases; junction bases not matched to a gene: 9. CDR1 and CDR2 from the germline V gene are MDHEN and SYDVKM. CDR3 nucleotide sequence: TGTGCCAGCAGTTTATCGGGGACAGGATATAGTTACACCTTC. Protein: CASSLSGTGYSYTF.

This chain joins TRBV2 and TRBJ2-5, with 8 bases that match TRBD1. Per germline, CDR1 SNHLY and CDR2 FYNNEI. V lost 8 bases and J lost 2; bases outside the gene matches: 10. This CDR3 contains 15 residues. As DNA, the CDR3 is TGTGCCAGCGGATGGGACAGGCATCATCAAGAGACCCAGTACTTC. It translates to CASGWDRHHQETQYF.

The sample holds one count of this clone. The DNA for the CDR3 is TGTGCCAGCAGTTTAAGGGGCCTCCGCGACAGGGCAGACACTGAAGCTTTCTTT. It translates to CASSLRGLRDRADTEAFF. J is TRBJ1-1 and V is TRBV27; TRBD1 matches 7 bases. CDR1 is MNHEY and CDR2 is SMNVEV in the germline V gene (reference sequence). Germline trimming cut 2 bases from V and 3 bases from J; bases unmatched to any gene: 15. The CDR3 extends over 18 amino acids.

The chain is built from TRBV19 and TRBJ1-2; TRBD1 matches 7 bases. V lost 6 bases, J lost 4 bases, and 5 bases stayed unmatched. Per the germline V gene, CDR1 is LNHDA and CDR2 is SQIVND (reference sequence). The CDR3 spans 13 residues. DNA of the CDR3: TGTGCCAGTAGACCGGGACAGATCTATGGCTACACCTTC. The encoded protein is CASRPGQIYGYTF.

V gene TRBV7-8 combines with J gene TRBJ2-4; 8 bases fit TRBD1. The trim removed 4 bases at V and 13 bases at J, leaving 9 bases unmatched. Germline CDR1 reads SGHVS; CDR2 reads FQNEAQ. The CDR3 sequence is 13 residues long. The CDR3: CASSSRDRPPQYF. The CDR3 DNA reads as TGTGCCAGCAGCTCGAGGGACAGGCCGCCCCAGTACTTC.

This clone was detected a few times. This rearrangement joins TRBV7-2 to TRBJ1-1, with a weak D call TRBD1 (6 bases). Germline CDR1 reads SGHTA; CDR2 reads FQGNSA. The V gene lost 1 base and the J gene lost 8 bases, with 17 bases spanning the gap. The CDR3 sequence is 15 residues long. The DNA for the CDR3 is TGTGCCAGCAGCTTAGTAGGAGGTCCCGGGACAGAAGCTTTCTTT. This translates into CASSLVGGPGTEAFF.

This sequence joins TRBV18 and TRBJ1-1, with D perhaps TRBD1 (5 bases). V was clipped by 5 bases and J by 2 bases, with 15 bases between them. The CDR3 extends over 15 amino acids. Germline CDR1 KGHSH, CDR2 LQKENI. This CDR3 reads CASSAGGGVNTEAFF. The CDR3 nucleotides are TGTGCCAGCTCAGCGGGGGGGGGAGTCAACACTGAAGCTTTCTTT.

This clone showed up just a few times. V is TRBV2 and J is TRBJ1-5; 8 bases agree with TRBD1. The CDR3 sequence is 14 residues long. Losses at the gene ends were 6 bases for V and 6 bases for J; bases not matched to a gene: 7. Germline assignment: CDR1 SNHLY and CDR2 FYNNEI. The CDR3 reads CASRLTGERQPQHF. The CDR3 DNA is TGTGCCAGCAGATTGACAGGGGAACGTCAGCCCCAGCATTTT.

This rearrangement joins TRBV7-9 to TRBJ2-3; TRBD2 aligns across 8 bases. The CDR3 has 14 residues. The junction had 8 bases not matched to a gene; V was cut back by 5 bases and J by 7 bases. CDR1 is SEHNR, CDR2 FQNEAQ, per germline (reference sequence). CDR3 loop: CASSPPGGVNTQYF. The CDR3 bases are TGTGCCAGCAGCCCTCCGGGGGGGGTAAATACGCAGTATTTT.

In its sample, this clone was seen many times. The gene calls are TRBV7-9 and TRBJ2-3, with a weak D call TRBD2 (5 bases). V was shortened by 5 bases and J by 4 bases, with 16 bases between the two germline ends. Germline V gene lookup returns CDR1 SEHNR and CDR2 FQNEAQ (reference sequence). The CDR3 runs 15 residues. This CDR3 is CASSPFLRRADTQYF. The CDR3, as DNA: TGTGCCAGCAGCCCCTTCCTCCGGCGGGCAGATACGCAGTATTTT.

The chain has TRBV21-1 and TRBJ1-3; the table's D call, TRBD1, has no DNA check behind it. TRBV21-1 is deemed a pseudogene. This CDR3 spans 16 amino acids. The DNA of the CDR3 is TGTGCCAGCAGCAAAAATACAGGGGCTTATGGAAACACCATATATTTT. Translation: CASSKNTGAYGNTIYF.

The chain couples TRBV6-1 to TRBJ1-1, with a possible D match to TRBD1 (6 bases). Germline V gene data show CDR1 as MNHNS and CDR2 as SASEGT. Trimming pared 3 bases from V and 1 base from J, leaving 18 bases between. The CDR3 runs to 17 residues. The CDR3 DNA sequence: TGTGCCAGCAGTGACCCGGGACATACGATGAGGAACACTGAAGCTTTCTTT. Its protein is CASSDPGHTMRNTEAFF.